The rows below give T cell receptor beta chains drawn from one sample of a study of CD8 T cells in Susac syndrome. MiXCR, applied by TCRdb to the immunoSEQ multiplex PCR reads, yields one record per CDR3 protein. In the table there are 85,000 to 130,000 distinct CDR3 sequences, approximately 94% of which are singletons. The sequenced material came from CD8+ T cells from PBMCs. These receptors came from a human donor with Susac syndrome. CDR3s include the opening cysteine and the closing phenylalanine or tryptophan. A D gene is named only where the DNA matches it firmly. Clone size is not always given. Where it is, it says once, few, many or a class for expanded clones.

>TRBJ2-7|.|TRBV6-1|TRBD1
TGTGCCAGCACCGTACAGGGGGCGCTTTACGAGCAGTACTTC
CASTVQGALYEQYF
>TRBJ2-1|.|TRBV9|.
TGTGCCAGCAGCCCATTCCAGGGGCTCTACAATGAGCAGTTCTTC
CASSPFQGLYNEQFF
>TRBJ1-5|.|TRBV12-3/TRBV12-4|.
TGTGCCAGCAGTTTAGCGGGGGCAGGACCGAATCAGCCCCAGCATTTT
CASSLAGAGPNQPQHF
>TRBJ2-1|.|TRBV5-4|.
TGTGCCAGCAGCTTGGGCCGGGGAGGTGAGCAGTTCTTC
CASSLGRGGEQFF
>TRBJ2-3|.|TRBV12-5|.
TGTGCTAGTGAGGGTGGCACAGATACGCAGTATTTT
CASEGGTDTQYF
>TRBJ1-5|.|TRBV24-1|.
TGTGCCACCAGGGACAGCAATCAGCCCCAGCATTTT
CATRDSNQPQHF
>TRBJ2-1|.|TRBV2|TRBD2
TGTGCCAGCACCGAAGGACTAGCGAACTATGAGCAGTTCTTC
CASTEGLANYEQFF
>TRBJ2-3|.|TRBV15|TRBD2
TGTGCCACCAGCAGTCCCCTGACTAGCAGTCCACCGGATACGCAGTATTTT
CATSSPLTSSPPDTQYF
>TRBJ2-3|.|TRBV7-8|.
TGTGCCAGCACCCCCCCGGGGCGTGATACGCAGTATTTT
CASTPPGRDTQYF
>TRBJ1-5|.|TRBV15|.
TGTGCCACCAGCATTCAGGTCGGGCAGCCCCAGCATTTT
CATSIQVGQPQHF
>TRBJ2-3|.|TRBV9|.
TGTGCCAGCAGCGTAGGGTTTTTGGATACGCAGTATTTT
CASSVGFLDTQYF
>TRBJ2-1|.|TRBV9|.
TGTGCCAGCAGTGGCCCTGGGGACAATGAGCAGTTCTTC
CASSGPGDNEQFF
>TRBJ1-2|.|TRBV15|TRBD1
TGTGCCACCAGCAGAGATTTGGGACAGGGATATGGCTACACCTTC
CATSRDLGQGYGYTF
>TRBJ2-1|.|TRBV6-6|.
TGTGCCAGCAGTTTGGACGGCAATGAGCAGTTCTTC
CASSLDGNEQFF
>TRBJ2-2|.|TRBV15|.
TGTGCCACCGATTCTAGGGGCACCGGGGAGCTGTTTTTT
CATDSRGTGELFF
>TRBJ1-5|.|TRBV24-1|TRBD1
TGTGCCACGTCGCGGCAGGGGGTGGATCAGCCCCAGCATTTT
CATSRQGVDQPQHF
>TRBJ2-1|.|TRBV19|.
TGTGCCAGTAGTATTTGGCCCAACTACAATGAGCAGTTCTTC
CASSIWPNYNEQFF
>TRBJ1-1|.|TRBV7-9|.
TGTGCCAGCAGCTTTTCAGGGCGGGTTACTGAAGCTTTCTTT
CASSFSGRVTEAFF
>TRBJ2-2|.|TRBV11-2|.
TGTGCCAGCAGCTACGGGCCGGGGACCGGGGAGCTGTTTTTT
CASSYGPGTGELFF
>TRBJ2-1|once|TRBV10-2|TRBD2
TGCGCCGTCACTAGCGGGGGCTTCAATGAGCAGTTCTTC
CAVTSGGFNEQFF
>TRBJ2-2|.|TRBV14|TRBD2
TGTGCCAGCAGCCAGGAACTAGCGGTGAACACCGGGGAGCTGTTTTTT
CASSQELAVNTGELFF
>TRBJ2-5|.|TRBV9|.
TGTGCCAGCAGCGTAGGACAGTCCCCAGAGACCCAGTACTTC
CASSVGQSPETQYF
>TRBJ2-7|once|TRBV13|TRBD1
TGTGCCAGCAGCACCTCGGACAGGGACCCCTACGAGCAGTACTTC
CASSTSDRDPYEQYF